The 25 T cell receptor beta chains listed next were all sequenced from one sample in a study of T cell responses to AZD1222 COVID-19 vaccine. Assay used: immunoSEQ multiplex PCR; TCRdb lists only in-frame clones, some missing. The sample includes some 140,000 clones, around 85% of them seen just once. The source was peripheral blood, collected 28 days after the second dose of the MenACWY control vaccine. The receptors derive from an adult who received the MenACWY meningococcal vaccine as a control.

The genes are TRBV9 and TRBJ1-2; no clear D gene. Germline V gene data show CDR1 as SGDLS and CDR2 as YYNGEE. CDR3 size: 15 residues. V was pared by 0 bases and J by 8 bases, with 17 bases between. CDR3 sequence reads: CASSVAPQSRGGYTF. The CDR3, as DNA: TGTGCCAGCAGCGTAGCGCCCCAGAGCCGTGGGGGCTACACCTTC. The full variable domain, its missing parts supplied by reference TRBV9 and TRBJ1-2, is DSGVTQTPKHLITATGQRVTLRCSPRSGDLSVYWYQQSLDQGLQFLIQYYNGEERAKGNILERFSAQQFPDLHSELNLSSLELGDSALYFCASSVAPQSRGGYTFGSGTRLTVV.

The chain couples TRBV19 to TRBJ1-6; possible D gene TRBD1, 5 bases. This CDR3 contains 17 residues. The V gene's germline CDR1 is LNHDA and CDR2 SQIVND (reference sequence). With 2 bases removed from V and 8 bases from J, the gap between germline ends came to 19 bases. The CDR3 spells CASSIQVTGWADSPLHF. In DNA, the CDR3 is TGTGCCAGTAGTATACAGGTCACAGGTTGGGCGGATTCACCCCTCCACTTT.

The CDR3 DNA is TGTGCCAGCAGGGGGGTCGGTAATTCACCCCTCCACTTT. Its protein is CASRGVGNSPLHF. The J gene is TRBJ1-6, the V gene TRBV2; weak D call: TRBD1 (5 bases). Trimming pared 6 bases from V and 6 bases from J, leaving 9 bases between. The CDR3 is made up of 13 amino acids. Germline-derived CDR1 and CDR2 are SNHLY and FYNNEI.

The genes are TRBV5-4 and TRBJ2-6, with D possibly being TRBD1 or TRBD2 (5 bases each). This CDR3 contains 18 residues. Trimming shortened V by 0 bases and J by 0 bases, and 13 bases separated the two germline ends. Germline V gives CDR1 SGHNT, CDR2 YYREEE (reference sequence). The CDR3 nucleotides read TGTGCCAGCAGCTTGGACAGGACTCAGGGCTCTGGGGCCAACGTCCTGACTTTC. Translating it yields CASSLDRTQGSGANVLTF.

The chain links TRBV21-1 to TRBJ2-7; no check of the table's D call, TRBD1, against the DNA was made. TRBV21-1 is flagged as a pseudogene. The CDR3 has 12 residues. The chain's CDR3 is CASSIGQGWQYF. In DNA form, the CDR3 reads TGTGCCAGCAGCATTGGACAGGGCTGGCAGTACTTC.

The chain carries TRBV5-1 and TRBJ1-1; D is unresolved. The V gene lost 0 bases and the J gene lost 0 bases, with 6 bases spanning the gap. Germline assignment: CDR1 SGHRS and CDR2 YFSETQ. CDR3 length equals 14 residues. The CDR3 reads CASSLGALNTEAFF. The CDR3 coding sequence is TGCGCCAGCAGCTTGGGAGCCCTGAACACTGAAGCTTTCTTT. Complete variable domain (other parts from reference TRBV5-1 and TRBJ1-1): KAGVTQTPRYLIKTRGQQVTLSCSPISGHRSVSWYQQTPGQGLQFLFEYFSETQRNKGNFPGRFSGRQFSNSRSEMNVSTLELGDSALYLCASSLGALNTEAFFGQGTRLTVV.

V usage is TRBV30 and J usage is TRBJ2-1, with 9 bases that match TRBD2. Looked up from germline, CDR1 is GTSNPN and CDR2 is SVGIG (reference sequence). The CDR3 loop spans 16 amino acids. J was trimmed by 8 bases and V by 4 bases; bases with no gene match: 15. The CDR3 nucleotides are TGTGCCTGGAAATCTCTAGCGCGGGAGGGCCTCGATGAGCAGTTCTTC. Amino acids: CAWKSLAREGLDEQFF.

J is TRBJ1-5 and V is TRBV4-2, with 7 bases identical to TRBD1. V lost 2 bases to trimming and J lost 6 bases; unmatched junction nucleotides: 7. This CDR3 region has 15 residues. Germline CDR1 LGHNA, CDR2 YNFKEQ. The CDR3 sequence is CASSQQQGPGQPQHF. In DNA, the CDR3 is TGTGCCAGCAGCCAACAACAGGGGCCAGGTCAGCCCCAGCATTTT.

This clone was detected a few times. Here the CDR3 reads CASRGTGNTEAFF. The CDR3 nucleotides read TGTGCCAGCAGGGGGACAGGGAACACTGAAGCTTTCTTT. The J gene is TRBJ1-1, the V gene TRBV2, with 8 bases fitting TRBD1. The junction had 1 base not matched to a gene; V was cut back by 6 bases and J by 1 base. This CDR3 is built from 13 residues. Germline V gives CDR1 SNHLY, CDR2 FYNNEI.

V usage is TRBV6-4 and J usage is TRBJ2-2, with D possibly matching TRBD1 (6 bases). Germline V gene data show CDR1 as MRHNA and CDR2 as SNTAGT. There are 14 residues in the CDR3. Trimming pared 8 bases from V and 0 bases from J, leaving 10 bases between. The CDR3 protein is CASSGQPNTGELFF. CDR3 DNA sequence: TGTGCCAGCTCAGGACAGCCGAACACCGGGGAGCTGTTTTTT.

The CDR3, as DNA: TGTGCCAGCAGTCCCCTCCGGAATCAGCCCCAGCATTTT. Its translation is CASSPLRNQPQHF. The rearrangement joins TRBV12-3 or TRBV12-4 to TRBJ1-5; D gene uncertain. This CDR3 is 13 amino acids long. V lost 5 bases, J lost 4 bases, and 9 bases lay in between.

CDR3 sequence (DNA): TGTGCCAGCTCACCACGGGAGGGGCGATGGGAGACCCAGTACTTC. Protein: CASSPREGRWETQYF. This chain links TRBV18 with TRBJ2-5; 7 bases align to TRBD2. This CDR3 has 15 amino acids. V trimming: 1 base; J trimming: 5 bases; junction bases outside the gene matches: 7. CDR1 KGHSH and CDR2 LQKENI come from the germline V gene.

The chain carries TRBV4-3 and TRBJ2-7, with 7 positions matching TRBD1. The germline gives CDR1 LGHNA, CDR2 YSLEER. This CDR3 is 12 amino acids long. V shed 4 bases and J 7 bases; nucleotides not matched to a gene: 4. The CDR3 protein is CASSRDRGEQYF. CDR3 bases: TGCGCCAGCAGCCGGGACAGAGGGGAGCAGTACTTC.

This clone is a singleton in its sample. The chain is built from TRBV24-1 and TRBJ1-2; 7 bases fit TRBD1. The CDR3 length is 16 residues. J lost 4 bases, V lost 3 bases, and 10 bases had no gene match. Germline V CDR1 and CDR2: KGHDR, SFDVKD. CDR3 in DNA: TGTGCCACCAGTGATCCAATGGACAGGAACCCCTATGGCTACACCTTC. Its translation is CATSDPMDRNPYGYTF.

The table lists this clone with many counts. This chain joins TRBV6-1 and TRBJ2-6; the D is unclear. V was clipped by 1 base and J by 0 bases, with 4 bases between them. This CDR3 is 15 amino acids long. Looked up from germline, CDR1 is MNHNS and CDR2 is SASEGT. This CDR3 reads CASSEDSSGANVLTF. The CDR3 DNA follows: TGTGCCAGCAGTGAAGACAGCTCTGGGGCCAACGTCCTGACTTTC.

This chain links TRBV7-8 with TRBJ2-2; D gene ambiguous. CDR1 and CDR2 (germline): SGHVS, FQNEAQ. CDR3 length: 14 amino acids. Deletions cut 1 base from V and 4 bases from J, with 7 bases between. Here the CDR3 reads CASSLVWFTGELFF. DNA of the CDR3: TGTGCCAGCAGCTTAGTTTGGTTCACCGGGGAGCTGTTTTTT.

The chain couples TRBV7-8 to TRBJ1-1; no firm D call. Germline lookup yields CDR1 SGHVS and CDR2 FQNEAQ. The V gene lost 5 bases and the J gene lost 1 base, with 11 bases spanning the gap. The CDR3 runs 14 residues. The CDR3 sequence is CASSGRWGNTEAFF. The CDR3 region has the DNA TGTGCCAGCAGCGGACGTTGGGGGAACACTGAAGCTTTCTTT.

A word on this clone: At one of its ends the junction is not consistent with the germline gene, which may arise from a read error. CDR3 loop: CASGRDGRSF. In nucleotides, the CDR3 is TGTGCCAGCGGAAGGGACGGCCGCTCCTTC. The V gene is TRBV11-3, the J gene TRBJ1-2, with D perhaps TRBD1 (5 bases). CDR1 and CDR2 from the germline V gene are SGHNT and YENEEA. CDR3 size: 10 residues.

The chain carries TRBV4-1 and TRBJ1-1; D ambiguous. V lost 1 base and J 4 bases, leaving 10 bases between the germline ends. The CDR3 has 14 amino acids. Germline V CDR1 and CDR2: MGHRA, YSYEKL. The CDR3 loop is CASSQAILGTEAFF. DNA of the CDR3: TGCGCCAGCAGCCAAGCAATTTTGGGCACTGAAGCTTTCTTT.

The rearrangement uses TRBV19 and TRBJ2-7; 8 nucleotides align to TRBD2. The CDR3 contains 14 residues. The trim removed 4 bases at V and 1 base at J, leaving 3 bases unmatched. The germline CDR1 and CDR2 sequences are LNHDA and SQIVND (reference sequence). Here the CDR3 DNA reads TGTGCCAGTAGTAGCGGGAGGTCGTCCTACGAGCAGTACTTC. This encodes CASSSGRSSYEQYF.

Worth noting for this clone: The sample has other DNA sequences that encode this CDR3 too. The CDR3 is CAWRRGRTGRGANVLTF. For the CDR3, the DNA is TGTGCCTGGAGACGAGGAAGGACAGGGAGGGGGGCCAACGTCCTGACTTTC. This chain links TRBV30 with TRBJ2-6; TRBD1 agrees at 8 bases. The CDR3 is 17 residues long. Trimming cost V 3 bases and J 4 bases; bases outside gene matches: 11. Germline CDR1 GTSNPN, CDR2 SVGIG (reference sequence).

The chain combines TRBV27 with TRBJ1-6; TRBD1 matches at 10 bases. Germline V lookup: CDR1 MNHEY, CDR2 SMNVEV (reference sequence). Losses at the gene ends were 6 bases for V and 7 bases for J; bases not matched to a gene: 6. The CDR3 has 15 residues. CDR3 sequence reads: CASRGPGQGNSPLHF. CDR3 coding DNA: TGTGCCAGCAGAGGCCCGGGACAGGGGAATTCACCCCTCCACTTT.

The V gene is TRBV2, the J gene TRBJ1-1; 7 nucleotides agree with TRBD1. The V gene end was trimmed by 6 bases and the J gene end by 0 bases; junction bases not matched to a gene: 10. There are 16 residues in the CDR3. Germline CDR1 is SNHLY and CDR2 is FYNNEI. The CDR3 sequence is CASSSQGGRVNTEAFF. CDR3 in DNA: TGTGCCAGCAGCTCCCAGGGGGGGCGGGTGAACACTGAAGCTTTCTTT.

In the case of this clone: The identical CDR3 is also encoded by other nucleotide sequences in the sample. The rearrangement uses TRBV2 and TRBJ1-5; no firm D call. Trimming left V 4 bases short and J 4 bases short, with 8 bases between. Germline CDR1 SNHLY, CDR2 FYNNEI. This CDR3 region has 13 residues. CDR3 loop: CASSVRQNQPQHF. The DNA of the CDR3 is TGTGCCAGCAGTGTTCGCCAGAATCAGCCCCAGCATTTT.

This clone has only one observation. This chain uses TRBV4-3 with TRBJ2-3; D not certain. Germline V gene lookup returns CDR1 LGHNA and CDR2 YSLEER. This CDR3 has 12 residues. The V end was cut by 4 bases, the J end by 6 bases, with 8 bases between. Here the CDR3 DNA reads TGCGCCAGCAGCCGCTTGGGGGATACGCAGTATTTT. It codes for CASSRLGDTQYF.